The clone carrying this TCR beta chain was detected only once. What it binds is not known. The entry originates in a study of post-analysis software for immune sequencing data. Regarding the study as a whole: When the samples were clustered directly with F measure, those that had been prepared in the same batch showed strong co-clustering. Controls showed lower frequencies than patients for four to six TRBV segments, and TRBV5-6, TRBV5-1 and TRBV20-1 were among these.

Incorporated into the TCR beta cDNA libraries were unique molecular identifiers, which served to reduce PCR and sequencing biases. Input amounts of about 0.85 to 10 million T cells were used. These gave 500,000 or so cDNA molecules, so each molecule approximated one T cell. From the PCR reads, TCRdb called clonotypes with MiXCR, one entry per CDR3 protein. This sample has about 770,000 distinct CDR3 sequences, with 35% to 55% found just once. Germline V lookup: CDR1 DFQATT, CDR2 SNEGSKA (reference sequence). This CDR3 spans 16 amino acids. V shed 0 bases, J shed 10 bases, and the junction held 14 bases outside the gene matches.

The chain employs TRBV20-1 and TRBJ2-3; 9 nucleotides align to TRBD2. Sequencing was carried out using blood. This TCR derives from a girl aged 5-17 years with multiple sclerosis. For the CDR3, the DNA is TGCAGTGCTAGAGATCGGGGTCTAGCGGGGACCGATGCGCAGTATTTT. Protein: CSARDRGLAGTDAQYF.